A selection of T cell receptor beta chains follows, all from one sample in a study of T cells after yellow fever vaccination. One entry per CDR3 protein, called by TCRdb with MiXCR from the 5' RACE reads. The sample has around 600,000 distinct CDR3 sequences, 10% to 15% seen once. Sample: PBMCs, taken on the day of the yellow fever booster vaccination. These receptors came from a man younger than 45 who received the YFV17D yellow fever vaccine. The CDR3 runs from the conserved cysteine through the conserved F or W. D genes are given only for firm matches. Where a row states a size, it is once, few, many or the class of an expanded clone; other rows omit it.

14,once,TRBJ2-2,-,TRBV12-3/TRBV12-4,TGTGCCAGCAGTTACCAGTCCAACACCGGGGAGCTGTTTTTT,CASSYQSNTGELFF
14,-,TRBJ1-5,-,TRBV5-1,TGCGCCAGCAGCTCGGGGCGACCCAATCAGCCCCAGCATTTT,CASSSGRPNQPQHF
13,-,TRBJ2-1,-,TRBV5-1,TGCGCCAGCAGGGAGGGTAGGGACAATGAGCAGTTCTTC,CASREGRDNEQFF
14,-,TRBJ2-1,-,TRBV29-1,TGCAGCGTTACTCCTAGGAGCTCCTACAATGAGCAGTTCTTC,CSVTPRSSYNEQFF
13,-,TRBJ2-5,-,TRBV10-3,TGTGCCATCAGTGTCGGACAGCAAGAGACCCAGTACTTC,CAISVGQQETQYF
13,-,TRBJ2-5,-,TRBV7-9,TGTGCCACGGAGGGACAGCTCCAAGAGACCCAGTACTTC,CATEGQLQETQYF
16,few,TRBJ2-3,-,TRBV4-1,TGCGCCAGCAGCCAGACCGACTCCCCCAGCACAGATACGCAGTATTTT,CASSQTDSPSTDTQYF
13,few,TRBJ1-5,TRBD1,TRBV7-8,TGTGCCAGCGCCAGGGGGGACAATCAGCCCCAGCATTTT,CASARGDNQPQHF
14,-,TRBJ1-2,-,TRBV7-8,TGTGCCAGCAGCTTAGCGGGGTGGGGTGGGGGCTACACCTTC,CASSLAGWGGGYTF
16,-,TRBJ2-3,TRBD2,TRBV11-2,TGTGCCAGCAGCTCCCTCAGGACGGGAGGAGGGGATACGCAGTATTTT,CASSSLRTGGGDTQYF
15,few,TRBJ2-3,-,TRBV2,TGTGCCAGCAGACTGTATAGGACAGACACAGATACGCAGTATTTT,CASRLYRTDTDTQYF
16,few,TRBJ2-1,TRBD2,TRBV24-1,TGTGCCACCAGTGATTTACAACTAGCGGGACACAATGAGCAGTTCTTC,CATSDLQLAGHNEQFF
13,-,TRBJ2-5,-,TRBV29-1,TGCAGCGTTACAACAGGACGGGGAGGGACCCAGTACTTC,CSVTTGRGGTQYF
15,few,TRBJ2-5,-,TRBV28,TGTGCCAGCCGGGAGTGGAGCGCCAGGGGAGAGACCCAGTACTTC,CASREWSARGETQYF
13,-,TRBJ2-7,-,TRBV20-1,TGCAGTGCTAGCTCGGCACCGGCCGACGAGCAGTACTTC,CSASSAPADEQYF
16,few,TRBJ2-6,-,TRBV6-2/TRBV6-3,TGTGCCAGCAGTTGGAGGAGGCGTGACGGGGCCAACGTCCTGACTTTC,CASSWRRRDGANVLTF
13,-,TRBJ2-3,TRBD2,TRBV29-1,TGCAGCGCCCTCGGGACTAGCGAAGATACGCAGTATTTT,CSALGTSEDTQYF
14,few,TRBJ2-7,-,TRBV6-5,TGTGCCAGCAGTTACTCCGGCGCAACCTACGAGCAGTACTTC,CASSYSGATYEQYF
17,many,TRBJ2-3,TRBD2,TRBV5-6,TGTGCCAGCAGCTTCGGCGGGAGGGCCTTAAGCACAGATACGCAGTATTTT,CASSFGGRALSTDTQYF
12,few,TRBJ2-7,TRBD2,TRBV12-3/TRBV12-4,TGTGCCAGCAGTTCCGGACTAGCGCGGAGGTACTTC,CASSSGLARRYF
15,few,TRBJ2-1,-,TRBV4-2,TGTGCCAGCAGCCAAGCCAACGGGGGATACAATGAGCAGTTCTTC,CASSQANGGYNEQFF
18,few,TRBJ1-4,-,TRBV11-2,TGTGCCAGCAGCTTAGGATCTGGGGTTGGACAGTATAATGAAAAACTGTTTTTT,CASSLGSGVGQYNEKLFF
15,many,TRBJ2-3,-,TRBV7-9,TGTGCCAGCAGCCGCTGGGGCAGCGGCACAGATACGCAGTATTTT,CASSRWGSGTDTQYF
15,-,TRBJ1-5,-,TRBV7-9,TGTGCCAGCAGCACGGACAGTTTTGGCAATCAGCCCCAGCATTTT,CASSTDSFGNQPQHF
16,-,TRBJ2-3,-,TRBV28,TGTGCCAGCAGTTCCCAGATTCTACTCGGAACAGATACGCAGTATTTT,CASSSQILLGTDTQYF
15,few,TRBJ2-7,-,TRBV7-6,TGTGCCAGCAGCTTGGCCGACACGGAAGCAGTAGAGCAGTACTTC,CASSLADTEAVEQYF
15,-,TRBJ1-5,-,TRBV5-6,TGTGCCAGCAGCTTGGCCAAGGCTTCGTCCCAGCCCCAGCATTTT,CASSLAKASSQPQHF
16,few,TRBJ2-3,TRBD1,TRBV7-9,TGTGCCAGCAGTACTCGGGGACAGGGGATAGGAGATACGCAGTATTTT,CASSTRGQGIGDTQYF
14,-,TRBJ2-7,TRBD1,TRBV7-8,TGTGCCAGCAGCCTTCGACAGGGGAGGAACGAGCAGTACTTC,CASSLRQGRNEQYF
16,-,TRBJ2-1,TRBD1,TRBV7-8,TGTGCCAGCAGCATCCGGACAGGGCTCTCCTACAATGAGCAGTTCTTC,CASSIRTGLSYNEQFF
14,many,TRBJ2-7,TRBD1,TRBV6-2/TRBV6-3,TGTGCCAGCAAACCACCCCGGGACAGCTACGAGCAGTACTTC,CASKPPRDSYEQYF
13,few,TRBJ2-7,-,TRBV20-1,TGCAGTGCTCCAACTCCAGGGTTCCACGAGCAGTACTTC,CSAPTPGFHEQYF
13,-,TRBJ1-5,-,TRBV20-1,TGCAGTGCTCTTCGGGACGGGTATCAGCCCCAGCATTTT,CSALRDGYQPQHF
14,-,TRBJ2-3,-,TRBV28,TGTGGCAGCACCCGAGGACCAAACACAGATACGCAGTATTTT,CGSTRGPNTDTQYF
17,many,TRBJ2-3,-,TRBV15,TGTGCCACCAGCAGAGGAGACCAGGGGTGGCCTACAGATACGCAGTATTTT,CATSRGDQGWPTDTQYF
16,-,TRBJ1-1,TRBD1,TRBV11-2,TGTGCCAGCAGCGGCCGGACAGGGGGCGCGAACACTGAAGCTTTCTTT,CASSGRTGGANTEAFF
15,-,TRBJ2-5,TRBD2,TRBV7-2,TGTGCCAGCAGCCCCAGGGAGGGCTTTAAAGAGACCCAGTACTTC,CASSPREGFKETQYF
16,few,TRBJ2-5,-,TRBV25-1,TGTGCCAGCAGTGAATCTGGCGGAAACCCCCCAGAGACCCAGTACTTC,CASSESGGNPPETQYF
15,-,TRBJ1-4,-,TRBV4-1,TGCGCCAGCAGCCAAAACTGGGGGGAGGCTGAAAAACTGTTTTTT,CASSQNWGEAEKLFF
14,many,TRBJ1-1,-,TRBV5-1,TGCGCCAGCAGCTTGGGCCAGGGAGGCACTGAAGCTTTCTTT,CASSLGQGGTEAFF
14,-,TRBJ1-1,TRBD1,TRBV20-1,TGCAGTGCTAGAGATCCCTCGTCGGACAGGGATGGTTTCTTT,CSARDPSSDRDGFF
19,few,TRBJ2-5,TRBD2,TRBV9,TGTGCCAGCAGCGTAGCTCAGACGGGACTAGCGGGCCCGGGGGAGACCCAGTACTTC,CASSVAQTGLAGPGETQYF
16,few,TRBJ1-6,-,TRBV4-1,TGCGCCAGCAGCCAAGATCCTGGGGGGTGGGATTCACCCCTCCACTTT,CASSQDPGGWDSPLHF
18,few,TRBJ2-1,TRBD2,TRBV11-2,TGTGCCAGCAGGAATCGGGGGAGCGGGAGGTACCCCTACAATGAGCAGTTCTTC,CASRNRGSGRYPYNEQFF
14,-,TRBJ2-3,-,TRBV20-1,TGCAGTGCTAGAGATTCAGCGAAGGCAGATACGCAGTATTTT,CSARDSAKADTQYF
15,few,TRBJ1-1,-,TRBV4-1,TGCGCCAGCAGCCTTCTGTGGAAGGGAAACACTGAAGCTTTCTTT,CASSLLWKGNTEAFF
15,once,TRBJ2-1,-,TRBV5-1,TGCGCCAGCAGCTTGGAGATAGCGAGCTACAATGAGCAGTTCTTC,CASSLEIASYNEQFF
14,-,TRBJ2-1,-,TRBV21-1,TGTGCCAGCAGCAAGAACACAGGGAGACCTTCCCAGTTCTTC,CASSKNTGRPSQFF
13,few,TRBJ2-7,-,TRBV20-1,TGCAGTGCTGCCAGCAGACAGGACTACGAGCAGTACTTC,CSAASRQDYEQYF
14,-,TRBJ1-5,-,TRBV4-1,TGCGCCAGCAGCCAGGACCGAAACAATCAGCCCCAGCATTTT,CASSQDRNNQPQHF
15,-,TRBJ1-2,-,TRBV10-3,TGTGCCATCAGTGATCCCCACGGGGCTAACTATGGCTACACCTTC,CAISDPHGANYGYTF
14,few,TRBJ1-1,TRBD1,TRBV7-9,TGTGCCAGCAGCTCGACAGGGTCGTTACCTGAAGCTTTCTTT,CASSSTGSLPEAFF
12,-,TRBJ1-1,-,TRBV4-2,TGTGCCAGCAGCCAAGATGGGTACGCTCCTTTCTTT,CASSQDGYAPFF
14,-,TRBJ2-3,-,TRBV5-1,TGCGCCAGCAGCTTGCGGACTCTCACAGATACGCAGTATTTT,CASSLRTLTDTQYF